One T cell receptor beta chain is described in this entry. This entry is derived from a study of T-cell memory formation after mild COVID-19. TCRdb re-called the 5' RACE reads through MiXCR, storing one row per CDR3 protein. The table lists around 530,000 distinct CDR3 sequences, about 22% of them singletons. The CDR3 loop spans 15 amino acids. Germline CDR1 is KGHDR and CDR2 is SFDVKD. The V gene lost 3 bases and the J gene lost 10 bases, with 19 bases spanning the gap. This chain joins TRBV24-1 and TRBJ2-3; tentative D call: TRBD1 (6 bases). Sequenced: PBMCs or a T cell subset sorted from them (not recorded which). This receptor was taken from an adult woman who had mild COVID-19 (a few samples of this study predate the infection). Cell type and time point are not known. The CDR3 loop reads CATSDPNGQTEAQYF. CDR3 in DNA: TGTGCCACCAGTGATCCGAACGGACAGACCGAGGCGCAGTATTTT.